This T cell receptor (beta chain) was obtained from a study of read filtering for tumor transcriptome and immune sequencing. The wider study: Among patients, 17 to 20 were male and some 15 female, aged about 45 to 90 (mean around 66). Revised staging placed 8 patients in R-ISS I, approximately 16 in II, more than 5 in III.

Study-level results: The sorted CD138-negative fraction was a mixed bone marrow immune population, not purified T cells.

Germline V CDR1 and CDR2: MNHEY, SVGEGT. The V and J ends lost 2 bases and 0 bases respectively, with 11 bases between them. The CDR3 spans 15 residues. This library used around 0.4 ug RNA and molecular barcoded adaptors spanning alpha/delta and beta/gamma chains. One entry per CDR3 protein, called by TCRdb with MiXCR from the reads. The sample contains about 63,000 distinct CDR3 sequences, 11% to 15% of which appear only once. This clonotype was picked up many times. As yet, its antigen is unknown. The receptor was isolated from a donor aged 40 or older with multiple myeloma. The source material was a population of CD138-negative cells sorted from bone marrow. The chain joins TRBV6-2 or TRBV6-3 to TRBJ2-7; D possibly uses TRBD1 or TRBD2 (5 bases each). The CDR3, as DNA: TGTGCCAGCAGTTACGGGACCGCGAGCTCCTACGAGCAGTACTTC. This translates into CASSYGTASSYEQYF.